The subject of this entry is one T cell receptor beta chain. Antigen specificity is unknown. This may arise from a read error, as a much more abundant clone is one base away. Amplification of the TCR beta CDR3 regions used RNA transcripts (as template). An initial RT-PCR round employing HTBI primers preceded a second-round multiplex PCR. TCRdb processed the multiplex PCR reads anew with MiXCR; each CDR3 protein has one entry. The data show around 1,000,000 distinct CDR3 sequences, around a third seen once. Enrolled hyperthyroidism patients had a new diagnosis, a duration under 2 months, and an age of 18 to 65. This sample stems from a study of Graves' ophthalmopathy and Graves' hyperthyroidism. Study-wide points: With around 88% sensitivity and 70% to 82% specificity, a 13-signature model separated ophthalmopathy from stable hyperthyroidism. Most expanded clonotypes in thyroid above 0.001 frequency also showed up in blood.

V was shortened by 1 base and J by 1 base, with 11 bases between the two germline ends. The germline gives CDR1 LGHNA, CDR2 YSLEER. The length of the CDR3 is 15 residues. The rearrangement uses TRBV4-3 and TRBJ2-7; D is undetermined. The specimen sequenced was peripheral blood or thyroid tissue (not recorded which). This sequence originates from an adult man with Graves' hyperthyroidism. As DNA, the CDR3 is TGCGCCAGCAGCCAAGTGAACGGCCAATCCTACGAGCAGTACTTC. Protein product: CASSQVNGQSYEQYF.